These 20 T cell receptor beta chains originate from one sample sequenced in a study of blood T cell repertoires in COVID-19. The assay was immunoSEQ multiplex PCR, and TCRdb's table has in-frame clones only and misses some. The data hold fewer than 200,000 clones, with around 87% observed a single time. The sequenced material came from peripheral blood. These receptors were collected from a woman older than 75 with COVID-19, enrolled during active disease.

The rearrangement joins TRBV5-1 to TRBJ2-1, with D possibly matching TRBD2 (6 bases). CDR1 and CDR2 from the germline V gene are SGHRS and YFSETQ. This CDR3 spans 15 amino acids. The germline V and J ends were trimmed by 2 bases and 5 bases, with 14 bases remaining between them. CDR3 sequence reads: CASSLISGGNNEQFF. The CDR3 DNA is TGCGCCAGCAGCTTAATTAGCGGAGGCAACAATGAGCAGTTCTTC.

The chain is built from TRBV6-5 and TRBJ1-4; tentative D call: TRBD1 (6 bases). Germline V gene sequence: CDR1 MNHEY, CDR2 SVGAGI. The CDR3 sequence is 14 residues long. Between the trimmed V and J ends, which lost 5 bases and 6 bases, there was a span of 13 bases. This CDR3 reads CASSPTTGHEKLFF. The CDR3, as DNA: TGTGCCAGCAGTCCGACTACAGGGCATGAAAAACTGTTTTTT.

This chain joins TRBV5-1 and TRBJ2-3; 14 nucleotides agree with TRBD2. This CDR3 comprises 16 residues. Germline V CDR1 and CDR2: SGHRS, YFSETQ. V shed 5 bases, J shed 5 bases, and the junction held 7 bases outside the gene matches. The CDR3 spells CASSPGLAGEGDTQYF. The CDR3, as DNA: TGCGCCAGCAGTCCGGGACTAGCGGGAGAGGGAGATACGCAGTATTTT.

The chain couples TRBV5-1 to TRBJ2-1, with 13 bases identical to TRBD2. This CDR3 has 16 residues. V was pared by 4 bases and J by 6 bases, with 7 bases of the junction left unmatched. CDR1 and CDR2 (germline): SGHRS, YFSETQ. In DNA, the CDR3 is TGCGCCAGCAGCCCAGGACTAGCGGGAGTGCTCAATGAGCAGTTCTTC. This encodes CASSPGLAGVLNEQFF.

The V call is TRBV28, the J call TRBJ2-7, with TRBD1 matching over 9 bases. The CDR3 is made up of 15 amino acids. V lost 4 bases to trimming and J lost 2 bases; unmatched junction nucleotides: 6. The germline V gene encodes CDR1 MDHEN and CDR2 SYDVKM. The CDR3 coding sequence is TGTGCCAGCAGTTCCGGGACAGGGTCTGCCTACGAGCAGTACTTC. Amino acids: CASSSGTGSAYEQYF.

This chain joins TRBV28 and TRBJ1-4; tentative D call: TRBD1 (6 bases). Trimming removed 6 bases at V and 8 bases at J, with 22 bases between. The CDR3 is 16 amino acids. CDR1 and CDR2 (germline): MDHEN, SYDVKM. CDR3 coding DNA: TGTGCCAGCAGCCTCGTGTTTGGGGGGGGCCGGGAAAAACTGTTTTTT. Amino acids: CASSLVFGGGREKLFF.

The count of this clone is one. The CDR3 DNA reads TGCGCCAGCAGCCGGTTAGCGGGAGACACAGATACGCAGTATTTT. This translates into CASSRLAGDTDTQYF. The chain couples TRBV5-1 to TRBJ2-3; 9 bases are shared with TRBD2. Germline V gene sequence: CDR1 SGHRS, CDR2 YFSETQ. Trimming removed 4 bases from V and 2 bases from J; junction bases left unmatched: 5. The CDR3 contains 15 residues.

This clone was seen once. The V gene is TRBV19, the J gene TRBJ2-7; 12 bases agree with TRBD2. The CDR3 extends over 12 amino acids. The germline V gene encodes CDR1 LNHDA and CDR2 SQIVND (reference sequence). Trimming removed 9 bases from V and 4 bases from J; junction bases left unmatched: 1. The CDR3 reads CASGLAGYEQYF. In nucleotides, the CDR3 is TGTGCCAGCGGACTAGCGGGATACGAGCAGTACTTC.

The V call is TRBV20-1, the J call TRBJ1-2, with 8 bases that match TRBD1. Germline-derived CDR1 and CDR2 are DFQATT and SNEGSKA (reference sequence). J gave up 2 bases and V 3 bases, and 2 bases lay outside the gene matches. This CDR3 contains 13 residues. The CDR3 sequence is CSASGTGNYGYTF. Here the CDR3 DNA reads TGCAGTGCTAGTGGGACAGGCAACTATGGCTACACCTTC.

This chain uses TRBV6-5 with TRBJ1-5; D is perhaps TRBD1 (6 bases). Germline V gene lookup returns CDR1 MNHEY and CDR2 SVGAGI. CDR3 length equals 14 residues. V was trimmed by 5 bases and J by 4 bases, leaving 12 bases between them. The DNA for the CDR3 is TGTGCCAGCAGTAGGGGGGGAGGGAATCAGCCCCAGCATTTT. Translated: CASSRGGGNQPQHF.

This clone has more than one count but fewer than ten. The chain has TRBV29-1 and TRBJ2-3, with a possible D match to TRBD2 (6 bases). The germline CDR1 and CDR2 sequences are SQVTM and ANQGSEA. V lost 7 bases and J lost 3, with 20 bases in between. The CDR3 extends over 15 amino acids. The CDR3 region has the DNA TGCAGCGCCCTCAGACTAGGAGGAAGAACAGATACGCAGTATTTT. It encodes CSALRLGGRTDTQYF.

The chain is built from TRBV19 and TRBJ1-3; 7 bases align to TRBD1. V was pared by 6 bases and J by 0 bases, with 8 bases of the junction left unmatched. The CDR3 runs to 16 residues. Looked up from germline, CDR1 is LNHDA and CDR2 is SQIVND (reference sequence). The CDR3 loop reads CASRKNRGFSGNTIYF. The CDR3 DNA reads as TGTGCCAGTAGAAAAAACAGGGGATTCTCTGGAAACACCATATATTTT.

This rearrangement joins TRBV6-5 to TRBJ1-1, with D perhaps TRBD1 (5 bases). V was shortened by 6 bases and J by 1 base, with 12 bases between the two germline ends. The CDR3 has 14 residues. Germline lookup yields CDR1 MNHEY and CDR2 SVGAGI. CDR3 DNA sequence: TGTGCCAGCAGGGACGGGGGAGCGAACACTGAAGCTTTCTTT. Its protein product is CASRDGGANTEAFF.

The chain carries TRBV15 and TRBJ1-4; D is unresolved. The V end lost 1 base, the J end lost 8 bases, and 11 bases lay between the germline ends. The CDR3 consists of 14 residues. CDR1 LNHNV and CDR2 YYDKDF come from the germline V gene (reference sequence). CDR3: CATSRVQVSEKLFF. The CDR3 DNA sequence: TGTGCCACCAGCAGAGTGCAGGTGTCGGAAAAACTGTTTTTT.

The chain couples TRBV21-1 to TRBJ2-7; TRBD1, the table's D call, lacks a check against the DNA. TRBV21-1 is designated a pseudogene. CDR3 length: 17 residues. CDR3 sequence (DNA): TGTGCCAGCAGCAAAGTCGAACGCGGTGTCAGGGTGCACGAGCAGTACTTC. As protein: CASSKVERGVRVHEQYF.

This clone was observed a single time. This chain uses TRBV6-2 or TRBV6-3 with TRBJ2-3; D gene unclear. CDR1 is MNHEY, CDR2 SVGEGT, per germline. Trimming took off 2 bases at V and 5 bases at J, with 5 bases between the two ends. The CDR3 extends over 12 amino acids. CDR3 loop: CASSYTVDTQYF. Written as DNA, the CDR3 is TGTGCCAGCAGTTACACGGTAGATACGCAGTATTTT.

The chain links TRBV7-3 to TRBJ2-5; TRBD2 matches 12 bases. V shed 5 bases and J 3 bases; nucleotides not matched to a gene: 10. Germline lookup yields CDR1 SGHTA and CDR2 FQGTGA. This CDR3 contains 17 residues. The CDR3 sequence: CASSPGLAGRRKETQYF. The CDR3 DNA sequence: TGTGCCAGCAGCCCTGGACTAGCGGGACGTAGAAAAGAGACCCAGTACTTC.

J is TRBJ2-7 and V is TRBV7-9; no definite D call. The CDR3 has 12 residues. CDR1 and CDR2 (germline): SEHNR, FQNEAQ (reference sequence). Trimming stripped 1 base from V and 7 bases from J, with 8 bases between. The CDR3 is CASSLVQQEQYF. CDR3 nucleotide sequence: TGTGCCAGCAGCTTAGTTCAACAGGAGCAGTACTTC. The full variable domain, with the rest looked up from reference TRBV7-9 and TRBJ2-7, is DTGVSQNPRHKITKRGQNVTFRCDPISEHNRLYWYRQTLGQGPEFLTYFQNEAQLEKSRLLSDRFSAERPKGSFSTLEIQRTEQGDSAMYLCASSLVQQEQYFGPGTRLTVT.

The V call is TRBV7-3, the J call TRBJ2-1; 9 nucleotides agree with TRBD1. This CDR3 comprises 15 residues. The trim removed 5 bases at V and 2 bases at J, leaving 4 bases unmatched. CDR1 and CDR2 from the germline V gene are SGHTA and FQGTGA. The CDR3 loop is CASSRDRAPYNEQFF. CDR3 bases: TGTGCCAGCAGCCGGGACAGGGCCCCCTACAATGAGCAGTTCTTC.

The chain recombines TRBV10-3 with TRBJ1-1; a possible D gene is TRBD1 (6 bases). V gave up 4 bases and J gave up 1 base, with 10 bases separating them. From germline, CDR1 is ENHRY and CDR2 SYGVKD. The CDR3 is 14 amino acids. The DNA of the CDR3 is TGTGCCATCAGTGTACAGGGTTCGAACACTGAAGCTTTCTTT. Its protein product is CAISVQGSNTEAFF.